Reported below is one T cell receptor (beta chain). Antigen: not known. Sequencing was performed with immunoSEQ multiplex PCR; in TCRdb, only in-frame clones are kept and a portion is missing. The profile shows tens of thousands of clones, around four fifths of them singletons. These data come from a study of early stage breast cancer tumors. Study at large: Among about twelve ER+/PR+/HER2- tumors, eight were ductal, four lobular. Findings and limits, study-wide: In 14 of 16 patients, blood comparison separated tumor from normal breast.

Trimming removed 5 bases from V and 6 bases from J; junction bases left unmatched: 3. From germline, CDR1 is MNHNS and CDR2 SASEGT. This CDR3 is 15 amino acids long. The chain couples TRBV6-1 to TRBJ2-2; 13 bases fit TRBD2. The source of this sequence is a person in their 40s with breast cancer. Input material: blood. CDR3 sequence reads: CASSSGLAGPGELFF. Written as DNA, the CDR3 is TGTGCCAGCAGTTCGGGACTAGCGGGGCCCGGGGAGCTGTTTTTT.